The rows below give T cell receptor beta chains drawn from one sample of a study of T cell repertoires in cytomegalovirus infection. The antigens these receptors bind are not known. TCRdb ran MiXCR on the reads and lists one entry per CDR3 protein. This sample carries about 700,000 distinct CDR3 sequences, about 33% of them seen once, and the ten largest clones take 15% to 20%. The sequenced sample was cultured PBMCs, obtained from culture after CMV antigen stimulation. The source of these receptors is a human donor in good health (CMV status not recorded). Some clones in this sample may be carry-over from other donors' samples. Each CDR3 is given with its conserved first and last residue. The D gene is left open where the match is weak. Size is omitted from some rows. Given values are once, few, many or a class for expanded clones.

j_call	v_call	clone_size	d_call	cdr3_aa	cdr3_nt
TRBJ2-2	TRBV20-1	NA	NA	CSAAGVNTGELFF	TGCAGTGCTGCAGGGGTAAACACCGGGGAGCTGTTTTTT
TRBJ2-4	TRBV12-3/TRBV12-4	few	NA	CASSPVSLPAKNIQYF	TGTGCCAGCAGCCCCGTGTCCCTCCCCGCCAAAAACATTCAGTACTTC
TRBJ2-1	TRBV20-1	once	NA	CSARDGRSYNEQFF	TGCAGTGCTAGAGATGGTAGGTCCTACAATGAGCAGTTCTTC
TRBJ1-3	TRBV7-2	few	TRBD1	CASSRSWTGDIRNTIYF	TGTGCCAGCAGCAGAAGTTGGACAGGGGATATTAGAAACACCATATATTTT
TRBJ1-2	TRBV6-1	NA	NA	CASSDEGPPGGYTF	TGTGCCAGCAGTGACGAGGGACCCCCGGGGGGCTACACCTTC
TRBJ1-2	TRBV4-1	many	NA	CASSQGTVGLNGYTF	TGCGCCAGCAGCCAAGGTACCGTGGGCCTAAATGGCTACACCTTC
TRBJ2-7	TRBV6-1	NA	TRBD2	CASRTSGASYEQYF	TGTGCCAGCAGGACTAGCGGAGCCTCCTACGAGCAGTACTTC
TRBJ2-3	TRBV20-1	NA	TRBD2	CSAVGGDITDTQYF	TGCAGTGCGGTGGGGGGGGATATCACAGATACGCAGTATTTT
TRBJ1-4	TRBV7-9	few	NA	CASTPGATNEKLFF	TGTGCCAGCACCCCGGGGGCAACTAATGAAAAACTGTTTTTT
TRBJ1-2	TRBV4-3	NA	NA	CASSRWGDQNYGYTF	TGCGCCAGCAGCCGGTGGGGGGATCAGAACTATGGCTACACCTTC
TRBJ2-1	TRBV4-3	NA	TRBD2	CASSQAPSSGRIQNEQFF	TGCGCCAGCAGCCAAGCTCCAAGTAGCGGGAGAATACAGAATGAGCAGTTCTTC
TRBJ2-1	TRBV18	NA	NA	CASSPGIPGYNEQFF	TGTGCCAGCTCTCCAGGGATCCCGGGGTACAATGAGCAGTTCTTC
TRBJ2-5	TRBV7-8	NA	NA	CASSLALTTGGRGTQYF	TGTGCCAGCAGCTTAGCCCTCACCACCGGTGGGCGAGGGACCCAGTACTTC
TRBJ1-5	TRBV2	NA	NA	CASSAYQGGNQPQHF	TGTGCCAGCAGTGCCTACCAGGGAGGCAATCAGCCCCAGCATTTT
TRBJ2-1	TRBV27	NA	NA	CASSLSIYNEQFF	TGTGCCAGCAGTTTATCTATCTACAATGAGCAGTTCTTC